The rows below give T cell receptor beta chains drawn from one sample of a study of T cell repertoires in cytomegalovirus infection. TCRdb re-called the reads through MiXCR, storing one row per CDR3 protein. This sample has some 150,000 distinct CDR3 sequences, with roughly 6% found just once. The sequenced sample was PBMCs. The source is a human donor in good health (CMV status not recorded). Some clones in this sample may be carry-over from other donors' samples. Each CDR3 is given with its conserved first and last residue. The D gene is left open where the match is weak. Expanded clones get a size class; other rows say once, few or many, or leave the size out.

V	J	size	D	CDR3	DNA
TRBV14	TRBJ1-6	many	.	CASSSLDRGYNSPLHF	TGTGCCAGCAGCTCACTCGACAGAGGGTATAATTCACCCCTCCACTTT
TRBV6-6	TRBJ1-5	.	.	CASKGRGVGQPQHF	TGTGCCAGCAAGGGGAGGGGGGTGGGTCAGCCCCAGCATTTT
TRBV6-6	TRBJ2-2	many	.	CASSFSNTGELFF	TGTGCCAGCAGTTTCTCGAACACCGGGGAGCTGTTTTTT
TRBV20-1	TRBJ2-1	many	TRBD2	CSAVGGSTRATNEQFF	TGCAGTGCTGTCGGCGGGAGCACACGAGCCACTAATGAGCAGTTCTTC
TRBV7-9	TRBJ1-6	many	.	CASSSADSPLHF	TGTGCCAGCAGCTCGGCGGATTCACCCCTCCACTTT
TRBV7-9	TRBJ2-7	many	.	CASSLVAGNRTYF	TGTGCCAGCAGCTTAGTTGCTGGCAATCGGACGTACTTC
TRBV5-1	TRBJ2-5	.	.	CASSLRRGALQETQYF	TGCGCCAGCAGCTTGAGACGGGGGGCCCTCCAAGAGACCCAGTACTTC
TRBV7-6	TRBJ1-4	many	.	CASSLDPGLKLFF	TGTGCCAGCAGCTTAGACCCGGGCTTAAAACTGTTTTTT
TRBV7-2	TRBJ1-5	many	.	CASSLRTLNQPQHF	TGTGCCAGCAGCTTGCGGACATTGAATCAGCCCCAGCATTTT
TRBV28	TRBJ2-7	many	TRBD1	CASSLLYEIGTGPYEQYF	TGTGCCAGCAGTTTATTGTACGAGATAGGGACAGGACCCTACGAGCAGTACTTC
TRBV2	TRBJ2-4	few	TRBD1	CASSRDRGIQNIQYF	TGTGCCAGCAGTCGGGACAGGGGGATCCAAAACATTCAGTACTTC
TRBV5-1	TRBJ1-1	.	.	CASSLDTVNTEAFF	TGCGCCAGCAGCTTGGATACGGTGAACACTGAAGCTTTCTTT
TRBV11-2	TRBJ1-1	.	.	CASSLLGAPIPPKEAFF	TGTGCCAGCAGCTTATTGGGGGCGCCGATCCCCCCAAAAGAAGCTTTCTTT
TRBV19	TRBJ2-2	.	.	CASSMPGKGGTGELFF	TGTGCCAGTAGTATGCCCGGAAAGGGTGGAACCGGGGAGCTGTTTTTT
TRBV7-2	TRBJ2-7	many	.	CASSLSVAEAYEQYF	TGTGCCAGCAGCTTATCGGTAGCGGAGGCCTACGAGCAGTACTTC
TRBV7-2	TRBJ2-3	.	TRBD2	CASTRTSGGPGDTQYF	TGTGCCAGCACTCGGACTAGCGGGGGGCCCGGGGATACGCAGTATTTT